The present T cell receptor (beta chain) was sequenced within a study of CD8 T cells in Susac syndrome. The overall study: Among the Susac syndrome patients sequenced, roughly six had active disease and 8 or 9 were in remission.

Random hexamers primed reverse transcription of about 0.45 to 1 ug RNA. Amplification of the TCR beta CDR3 was carried out by immunoSEQ multiplex PCR, which spanned a total of 54 Vbeta and 13 Jbeta segments. TCRdb re-called the immunoSEQ multiplex PCR reads with MiXCR, one entry per CDR3 protein. This table holds about 90,000 distinct CDR3 sequences, about 96% found once. Germline V gives CDR1 DFQATT, CDR2 SNEGSKA (reference sequence). The CDR3 runs to 11 residues. V was clipped by 0 bases and J by 6 bases, with 4 bases between them. Sequencing of TCR beta was undertaken in CD8+ and CD4+ T cells derived from blood.

The sequence was obtained from a human donor with Susac syndrome. Sample: CD8+ T cells from PBMCs. This chain connects TRBV20-1 to TRBJ2-3; unclear D gene. CDR3 loop: CSARDLDTQYF. In nucleotides, the CDR3 is TGCAGTGCTAGAGATCTCGATACGCAGTATTTT.